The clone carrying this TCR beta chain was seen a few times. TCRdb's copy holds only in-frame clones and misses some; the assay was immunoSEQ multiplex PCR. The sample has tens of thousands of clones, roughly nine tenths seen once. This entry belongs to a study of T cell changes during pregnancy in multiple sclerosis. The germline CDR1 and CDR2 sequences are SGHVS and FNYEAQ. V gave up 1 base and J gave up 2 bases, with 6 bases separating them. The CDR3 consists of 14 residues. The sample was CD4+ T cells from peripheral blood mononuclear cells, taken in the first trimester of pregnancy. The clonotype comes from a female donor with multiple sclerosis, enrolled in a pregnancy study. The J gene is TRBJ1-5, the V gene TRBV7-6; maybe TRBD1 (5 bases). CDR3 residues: CASSLEQGNQPQHF. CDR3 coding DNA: TGTGCCAGCAGCTTAGAACAGGGCAATCAGCCCCAGCATTTT.